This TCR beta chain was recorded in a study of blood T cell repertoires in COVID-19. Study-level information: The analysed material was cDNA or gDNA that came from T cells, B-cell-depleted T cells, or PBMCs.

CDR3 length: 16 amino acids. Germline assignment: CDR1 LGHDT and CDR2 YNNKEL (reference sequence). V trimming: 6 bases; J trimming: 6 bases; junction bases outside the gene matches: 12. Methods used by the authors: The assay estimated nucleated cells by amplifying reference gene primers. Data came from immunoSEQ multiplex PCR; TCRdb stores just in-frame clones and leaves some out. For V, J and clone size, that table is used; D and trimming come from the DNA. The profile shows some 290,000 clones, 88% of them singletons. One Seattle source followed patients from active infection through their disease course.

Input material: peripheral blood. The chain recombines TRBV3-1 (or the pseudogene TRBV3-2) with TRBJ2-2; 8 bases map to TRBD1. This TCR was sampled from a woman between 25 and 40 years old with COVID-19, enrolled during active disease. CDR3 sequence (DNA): TGTGCCAGCAGACCTCGGACAGGGACGTTCCCCGGGGAGCTGTTTTTT. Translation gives CASRPRTGTFPGELFF.